The 17 T cell receptor beta chains below all came from one sample that was sequenced in a study of T-cell memory formation after mild COVID-19 (dated by TCRdb to about 2021). Library preparation used 5' RACE. Sequenced on an Illumina NovaSeq 6000. The public reads were quality trimmed at Q25 with fastp and then assembled into clones with MiXCR by TCRdb, keeping productive beta chains. Every distinct CDR3 protein forms one entry, paired with its most common genes and DNA. The sample table lists about 160,000 distinct CDR3 sequences, around 30% of them with a count of one. More than 10% of the sample goes to the ten largest clones. The sequencing sample was made of PBMCs or a T cell subset sorted from them (not recorded which). The receptors here all came from an adult woman who had mild COVID-19 (a few samples of this study predate the infection). The sample titles of this study are shuffled in the database, so cell type and time point are left out; the donor was told from shared clones.

The table lists this clonotype with many counts. The rearrangement uses TRBV10-2 and TRBJ2-1; D is ambiguous. Trimming cost V 7 bases and J 0 bases, with 10 bases left between them. The CDR3 covers 14 residues. From germline, CDR1 is WSHSY and CDR2 SAAADI. In DNA form, the CDR3 reads TGCGCCAGCACGTCCGATAGCTCCTACAATGAGCAGTTCTTC. Translating it yields CASTSDSSYNEQFF.

This clonotype was found a few times. The chain uses TRBV20-1 and TRBJ2-1, with no clear D. Germline values: CDR1 DFQATT, CDR2 SNEGSKA (reference sequence). With 0 bases removed from V and 6 bases from J, the gap between germline ends came to 9 bases. There are 13 residues in the CDR3. This CDR3 is CSARDTPINEQFF. CDR3 coding DNA: TGCAGTGCTAGAGACACACCAATCAATGAGCAGTTCTTC.

J is TRBJ1-5 and V is TRBV7-2; D call uncertain. The CDR3 length is 13 residues. Germline V gives CDR1 SGHTA, CDR2 FQGNSA. V dropped 3 bases and J dropped 4 bases, with 7 bases sitting between them. For the CDR3, the DNA is TGTGCCAGCAGCTTTGTTTGGAATCAGCCCCAGCATTTT. Encoded protein: CASSFVWNQPQHF. Supplemented by reference TRBV7-2 and TRBJ1-5, the full variable domain reads GAGVSQSPSNKVTEKGKDVELRCDPISGHTALYWYRQSLGQGLEFLIYFQGNSAPDKSGLPSDRFSAERTGGSVSTLTIQRTQQEDSAVYLCASSFVWNQPQHFGDGTRLSIL.

J is TRBJ2-2 and V is TRBV29-1; the match to TRBD2 covers 8 bases. V gave up 5 bases and J gave up 4 bases; unmatched junction bases: 3. Germline V gene sequence: CDR1 SQVTM, CDR2 ANQGSEA. The CDR3 extends over 13 amino acids. This CDR3 reads CSVPTSGTGELFF. The CDR3 bases are TGCAGCGTTCCAACTAGCGGCACCGGGGAGCTGTTTTTT.

The rearrangement uses TRBV5-1 and TRBJ2-2; D possibly matches TRBD1 or TRBD2 (5 bases each). The V gene's germline CDR1 is SGHRS and CDR2 YFSETQ. With 4 bases removed from V and 5 bases from J, the gap between germline ends came to 15 bases. The CDR3 is 15 residues long. The CDR3 sequence: CASSVGRTVTGELFF. The CDR3 DNA reads as TGCGCCAGCAGCGTGGGACGGACGGTGACCGGGGAGCTGTTTTTT.

This clonotype was seen at least ten times. The gene calls are TRBV13 and TRBJ2-6; no firm D call. The CDR3 totals 12 residues. Germline-derived CDR1 and CDR2 are PRHDT and FYEKMQ (reference sequence). V was trimmed by 4 bases and J by 2 bases, leaving 0 bases between them. This CDR3 reads CASSSGANVLTF. The CDR3, as DNA: TGTGCCAGCAGCTCTGGGGCCAACGTCCTGACTTTC. Based on the CDR3 plus reference TRBV13 and TRBJ2-6, the full variable domain is AAGVIQSPRHLIKEKRETATLKCYPIPRHDTVYWYQQGPGQDPQFLISFYEKMQSDKGSIPDRFSAQQFSDYHSELNMSSLELGDSALYFCASSSGANVLTFGAGSRLTVL.

V gene TRBV7-9 combines with J gene TRBJ2-4; 8 bases map to TRBD1. Germline V gives CDR1 SEHNR, CDR2 FQNEAQ (reference sequence). The CDR3 loop spans 14 amino acids. Trimming removed 1 base from V and 8 bases from J; junction bases left unmatched: 4. CDR3 sequence reads: CASSLGQGADIQYF. CDR3 in DNA: TGTGCCAGCAGCTTAGGGCAGGGGGCTGACATTCAGTACTTC.

There are a few counts of this clonotype. CDR3 DNA: TGCAGCGTTGAAGATGCTAGCGGGGGTAGCTCCTACGAGCAGTACTTC. Translating it yields CSVEDASGGSSYEQYF. V usage is TRBV29-1 and J usage is TRBJ2-7; 10 nucleotides agree with TRBD2. CDR3 length: 16 amino acids. After removal of 0 bases from V and 0 bases from J, the junction contained 5 bases not matched to a gene. CDR1 is SQVTM, CDR2 ANQGSEA, per germline.

This rearrangement joins TRBV6-2 or TRBV6-3 to TRBJ2-1; D may be TRBD1 (10 bases). The ends were cut back, 6 bases at V and 7 bases at J, with 37 bases in the middle. The CDR3 is 21 amino acids. Per the germline V gene, CDR1 is MNHEY and CDR2 is SVGEGT. CDR3 in amino acids: CASSPDPGQGIAGGPGNEQFF. The CDR3 DNA reads as TGTGCCAGCAGCCCAGACCCGGGACAGGGGATTGCGGGAGGGCCGGGAAATGAGCAGTTCTTC.

V gene TRBV11-2 combines with J gene TRBJ2-3; TRBD2 is a possible D gene (5 bases). The length of the CDR3 is 15 residues. V lost 3 bases and J 2 bases, leaving 12 bases between the germline ends. CDR1 and CDR2 from the germline V gene are SGHAT and FQNNGV. Written as DNA, the CDR3 is TGTGCCAGCAGCTTCACTAGTTATTACACAGATACGCAGTATTTT. Protein: CASSFTSYYTDTQYF. Looking up the rest from reference TRBV11-2 and TRBJ2-3 gives the full variable domain: EAGVAQSPRYKIIEKRQSVAFWCNPISGHATLYWYQQILGQGPKLLIQFQNNGVVDDSQLPKDRFSAERLKGVDSTLKIQPAKLEDSAVYLCASSFTSYYTDTQYFGPGTRLTVL.

This chain connects TRBV7-9 to TRBJ1-4; 10 nucleotides match TRBD1. This CDR3 contains 16 residues. The germline V gene has CDR1 SEHNR and CDR2 FQNEAQ (reference sequence). V lost 5 bases, J lost 7 bases, and 10 bases stayed unmatched. The CDR3, as DNA: TGTGCCAGCAGCCCCGGGAGACAGGGGGCAAGTGAAAAACTGTTTTTT. Amino acids: CASSPGRQGASEKLFF. Filled out from reference TRBV7-9 and TRBJ1-4, the complete variable domain reads DTGVSQNPRHKITKRGQNVTFRCDPISEHNRLYWYRQTLGQGPEFLTYFQNEAQLEKSRLLSDRFSAERPKGSFSTLEIQRTEQGDSAMYLCASSPGRQGASEKLFFGSGTQLSVL.

This clonotype showed up many times. The rearrangement links TRBV27 to TRBJ1-2, with a tentative D call TRBD1 (6 bases). V was cut by 2 bases and J by 6 bases, with 22 bases left in between. This CDR3 spans 17 amino acids. The germline CDR1 and CDR2 sequences are MNHEY and SMNVEV (reference sequence). DNA of the CDR3: TGTGCCAGCAGTTTAATATTTCGTGGGGGGCCAGGGCATGGCTACACCTTC. Amino acid sequence: CASSLIFRGGPGHGYTF.

The chain joins TRBV6-2 or TRBV6-3 to TRBJ2-3; weak D call: TRBD1 (7 bases). The V end lost 8 bases, the J end lost 2 bases, and 17 bases lay between the germline ends. Germline assignment: CDR1 MNHEY and CDR2 SVGEGT. The CDR3 contains 15 residues. The CDR3 sequence: CASLGSEGATDTQYF. The CDR3 DNA follows: TGTGCCAGCCTGGGCTCGGAGGGGGCCACAGATACGCAGTATTTT.

This chain's CDR3 is CASSYTITHTLNTEAFF. In DNA, the CDR3 is TGTGCCAGCAGTTACACCATCACCCACACGCTGAACACTGAAGCTTTCTTT. This sequence joins TRBV6-2 or TRBV6-3 and TRBJ1-1; D unresolved. V lost 2 bases and J lost 0, with 16 bases in between. The CDR3 runs 17 residues. Germline CDR1 is MNHEY and CDR2 is SVGEGT.

This rearrangement joins TRBV6-4 to TRBJ2-1; the D call may be TRBD1 or TRBD2 (7 bases each). The germline CDR1 and CDR2 sequences are MRHNA and SNTAGT. V lost 5 bases and J 5 bases, leaving 16 bases between the germline ends. The CDR3 contains 15 residues. CDR3 residues: CASSSGTAANNEQFF. The DNA for the CDR3 is TGTGCCAGCAGTAGCGGGACAGCAGCTAACAATGAGCAGTTCTTC.

The chain has TRBV6-5 and TRBJ1-1; the D is unclear. CDR3 length equals 14 residues. Trimming removed 6 bases at V and 4 bases at J, with 15 bases between. In germline, CDR1 is MNHEY, CDR2 SVGAGI. This CDR3 is CASRDAGEVTEAFF. CDR3 bases: TGTGCCAGCAGGGACGCCGGGGAGGTCACTGAAGCTTTCTTT.

The V call is TRBV11-2, the J call TRBJ2-3, with 14 bases that match TRBD2. This CDR3 spans 17 amino acids. Germline V lookup: CDR1 SGHAT, CDR2 FQNNGV. Trimming cost V 5 bases and J 4 bases; bases outside gene matches: 8. In DNA form, the CDR3 reads TGTGCCAGCAGCCCCCGGACTAGCGGGGGGCGCGCAGATACGCAGTATTTT. Protein product: CASSPRTSGGRADTQYF.